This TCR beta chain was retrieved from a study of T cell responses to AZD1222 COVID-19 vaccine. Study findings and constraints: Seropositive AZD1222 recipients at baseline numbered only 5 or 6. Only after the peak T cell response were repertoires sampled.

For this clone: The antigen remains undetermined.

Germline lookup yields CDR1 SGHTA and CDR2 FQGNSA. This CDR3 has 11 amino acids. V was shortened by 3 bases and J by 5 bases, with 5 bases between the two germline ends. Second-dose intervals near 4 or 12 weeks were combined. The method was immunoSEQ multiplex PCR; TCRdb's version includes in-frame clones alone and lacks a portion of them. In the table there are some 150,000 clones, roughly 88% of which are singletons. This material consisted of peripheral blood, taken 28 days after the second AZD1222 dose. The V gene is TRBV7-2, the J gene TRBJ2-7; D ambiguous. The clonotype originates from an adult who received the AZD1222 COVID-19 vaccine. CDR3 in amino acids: CASSLENEQYF. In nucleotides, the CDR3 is TGTGCCAGCAGCTTGGAAAACGAGCAGTACTTC.